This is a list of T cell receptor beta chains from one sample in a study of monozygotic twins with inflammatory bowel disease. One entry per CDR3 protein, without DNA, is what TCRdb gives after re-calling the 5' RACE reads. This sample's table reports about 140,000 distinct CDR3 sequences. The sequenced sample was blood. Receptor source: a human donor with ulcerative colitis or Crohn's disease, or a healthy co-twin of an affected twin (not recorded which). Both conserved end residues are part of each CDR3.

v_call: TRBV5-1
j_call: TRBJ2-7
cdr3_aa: CASSLVAPFAEQYF

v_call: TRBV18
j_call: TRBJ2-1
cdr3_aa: CASSQTDEQFF

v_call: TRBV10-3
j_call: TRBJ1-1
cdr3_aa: CAISESKQGRGTEAFF

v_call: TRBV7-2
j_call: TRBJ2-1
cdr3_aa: CASSSRSNEQFF

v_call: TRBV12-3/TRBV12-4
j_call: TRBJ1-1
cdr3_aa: CASSFTRNTEAFF

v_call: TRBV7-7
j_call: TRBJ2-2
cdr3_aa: CASSFSTSASTGELFF

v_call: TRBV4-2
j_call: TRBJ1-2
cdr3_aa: CASHSGGSGRGYTF

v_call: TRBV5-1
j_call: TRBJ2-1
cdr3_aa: CASQPSGLAQYNEQFF

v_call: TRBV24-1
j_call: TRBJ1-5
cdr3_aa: CATSDRQGRNQPQHF

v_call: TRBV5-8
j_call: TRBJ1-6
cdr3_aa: CASSFQPSNSPLHF

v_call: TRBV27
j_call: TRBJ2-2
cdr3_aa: CASSSRVSGELFF

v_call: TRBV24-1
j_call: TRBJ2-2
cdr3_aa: CATSDRLASGELFF

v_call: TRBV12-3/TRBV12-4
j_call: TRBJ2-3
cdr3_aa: CASSFAGGLTDTQYF

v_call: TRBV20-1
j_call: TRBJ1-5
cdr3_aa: CSARGTGGQPQHF

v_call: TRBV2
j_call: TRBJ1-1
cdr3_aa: CASSATVEAFF

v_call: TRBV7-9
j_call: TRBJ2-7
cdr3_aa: CASSLRGEQYF

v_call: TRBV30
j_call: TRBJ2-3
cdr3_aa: CAWSVGSGIGDTQYF

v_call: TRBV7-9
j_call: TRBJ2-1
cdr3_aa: CASRPKAEQFF

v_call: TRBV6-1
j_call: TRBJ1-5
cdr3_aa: CATRRDFSNQPQHF

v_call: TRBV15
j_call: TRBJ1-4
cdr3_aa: CATSSQRIREKLFF

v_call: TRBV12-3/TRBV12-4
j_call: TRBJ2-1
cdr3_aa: CASSYLAGGNEQFF

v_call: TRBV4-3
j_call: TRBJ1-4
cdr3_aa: CASSSRGAELNEKLFF

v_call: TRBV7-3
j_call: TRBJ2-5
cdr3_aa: CASSRRTGSQETQYF

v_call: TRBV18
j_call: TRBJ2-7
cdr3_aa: CASSPGQGYYEQYF